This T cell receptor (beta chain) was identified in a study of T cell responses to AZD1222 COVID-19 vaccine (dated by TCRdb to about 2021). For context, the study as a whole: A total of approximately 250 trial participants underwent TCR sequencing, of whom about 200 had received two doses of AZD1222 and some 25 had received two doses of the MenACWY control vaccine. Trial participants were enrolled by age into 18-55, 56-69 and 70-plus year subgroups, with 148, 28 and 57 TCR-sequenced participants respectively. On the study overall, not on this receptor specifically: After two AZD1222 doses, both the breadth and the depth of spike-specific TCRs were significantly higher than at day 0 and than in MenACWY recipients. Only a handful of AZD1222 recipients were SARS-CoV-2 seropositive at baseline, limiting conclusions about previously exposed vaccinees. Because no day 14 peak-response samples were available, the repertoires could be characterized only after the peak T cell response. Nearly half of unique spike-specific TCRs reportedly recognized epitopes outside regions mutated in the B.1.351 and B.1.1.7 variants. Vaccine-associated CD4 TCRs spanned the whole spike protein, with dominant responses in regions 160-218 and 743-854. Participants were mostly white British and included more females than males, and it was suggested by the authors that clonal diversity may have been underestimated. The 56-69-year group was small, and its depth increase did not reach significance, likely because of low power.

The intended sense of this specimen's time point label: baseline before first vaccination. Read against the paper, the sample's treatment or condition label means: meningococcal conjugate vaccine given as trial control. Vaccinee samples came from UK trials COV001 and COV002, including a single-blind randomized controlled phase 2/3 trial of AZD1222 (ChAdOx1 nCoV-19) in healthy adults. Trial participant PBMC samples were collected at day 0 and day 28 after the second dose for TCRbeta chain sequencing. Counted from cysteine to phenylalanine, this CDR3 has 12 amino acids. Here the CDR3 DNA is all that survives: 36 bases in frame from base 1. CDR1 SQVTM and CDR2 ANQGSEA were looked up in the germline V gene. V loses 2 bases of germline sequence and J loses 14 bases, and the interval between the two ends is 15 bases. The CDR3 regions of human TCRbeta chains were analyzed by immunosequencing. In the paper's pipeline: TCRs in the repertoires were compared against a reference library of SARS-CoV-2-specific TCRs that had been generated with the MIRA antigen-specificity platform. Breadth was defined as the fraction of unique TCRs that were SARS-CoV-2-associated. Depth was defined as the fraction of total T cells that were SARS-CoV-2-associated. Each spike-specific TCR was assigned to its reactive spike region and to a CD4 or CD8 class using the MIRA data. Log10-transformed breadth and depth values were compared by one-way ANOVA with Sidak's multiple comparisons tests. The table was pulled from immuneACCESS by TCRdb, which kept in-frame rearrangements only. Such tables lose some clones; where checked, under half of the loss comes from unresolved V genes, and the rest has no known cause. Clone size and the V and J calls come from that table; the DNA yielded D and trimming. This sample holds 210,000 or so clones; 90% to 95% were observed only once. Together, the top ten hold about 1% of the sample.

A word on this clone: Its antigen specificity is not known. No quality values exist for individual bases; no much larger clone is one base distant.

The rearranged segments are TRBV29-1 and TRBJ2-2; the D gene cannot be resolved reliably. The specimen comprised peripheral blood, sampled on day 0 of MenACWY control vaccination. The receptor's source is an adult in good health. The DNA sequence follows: TGCAGCGTTGAAATGGTACCAGGCGGTCTGTTTTTT. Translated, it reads CSVEMVPGGLFF.